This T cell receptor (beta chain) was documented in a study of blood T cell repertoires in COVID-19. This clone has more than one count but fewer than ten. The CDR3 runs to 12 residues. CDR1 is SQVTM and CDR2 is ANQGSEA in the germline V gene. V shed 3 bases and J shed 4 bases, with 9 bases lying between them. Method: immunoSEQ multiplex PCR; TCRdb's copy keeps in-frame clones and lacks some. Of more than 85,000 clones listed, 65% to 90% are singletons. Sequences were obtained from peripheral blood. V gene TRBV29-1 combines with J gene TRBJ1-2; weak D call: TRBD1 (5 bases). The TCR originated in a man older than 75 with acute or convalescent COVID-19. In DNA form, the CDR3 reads TGCAGCGTTGAGGCAGGGCCCTATGGCTACACCTTC. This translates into CSVEAGPYGYTF.